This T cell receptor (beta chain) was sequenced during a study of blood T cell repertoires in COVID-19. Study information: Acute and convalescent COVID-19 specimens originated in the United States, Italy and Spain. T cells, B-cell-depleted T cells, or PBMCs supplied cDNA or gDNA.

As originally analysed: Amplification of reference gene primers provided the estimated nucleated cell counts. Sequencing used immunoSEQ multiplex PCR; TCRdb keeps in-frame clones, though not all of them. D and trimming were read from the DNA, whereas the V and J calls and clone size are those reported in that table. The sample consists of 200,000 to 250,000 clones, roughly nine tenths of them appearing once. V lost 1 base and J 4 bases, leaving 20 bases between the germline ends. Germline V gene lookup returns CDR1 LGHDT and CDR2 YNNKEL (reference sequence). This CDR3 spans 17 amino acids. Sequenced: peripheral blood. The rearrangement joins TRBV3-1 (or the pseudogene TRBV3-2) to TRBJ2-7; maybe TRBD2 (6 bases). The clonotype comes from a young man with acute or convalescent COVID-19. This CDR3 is CASSQGSFGTLQYEQYF. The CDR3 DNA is TGTGCCAGCAGCCAAGGATCCTTCGGGACTCTCCAGTACGAGCAGTACTTC.